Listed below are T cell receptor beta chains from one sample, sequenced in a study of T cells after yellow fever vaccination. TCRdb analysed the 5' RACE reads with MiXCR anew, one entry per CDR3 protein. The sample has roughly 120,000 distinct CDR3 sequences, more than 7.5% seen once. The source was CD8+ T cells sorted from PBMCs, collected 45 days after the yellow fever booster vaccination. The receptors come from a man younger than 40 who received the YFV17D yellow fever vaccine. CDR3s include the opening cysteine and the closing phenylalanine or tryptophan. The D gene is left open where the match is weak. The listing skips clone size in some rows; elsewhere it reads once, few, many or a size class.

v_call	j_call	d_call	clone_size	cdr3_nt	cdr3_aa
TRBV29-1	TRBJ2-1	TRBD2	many	TGCAGCGTTGTGGGCTTGCTAGCGGGAGGGATATCCTACAATGAGCAGTTCTTC	CSVVGLLAGGISYNEQFF
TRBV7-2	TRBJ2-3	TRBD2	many	TGTGCCAGCAGCGGTAGTGGTAGCGGGAGCACAGATACGCAGTATTTT	CASSGSGSGSTDTQYF
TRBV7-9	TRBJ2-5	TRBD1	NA	TGTGCCAGCAGCTCTCAGAAACCGGGACAGGGGGAGACCCAGTACTTC	CASSSQKPGQGETQYF
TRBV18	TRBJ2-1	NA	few	TGTGCCAGCTTACTCGGGGGTGAGCAGTTCTTC	CASLLGGEQFF
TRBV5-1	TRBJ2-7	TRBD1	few	TGCGCCAGCAGCATACCGGGACAGGCCTCCTACGAGCAGTACTTC	CASSIPGQASYEQYF
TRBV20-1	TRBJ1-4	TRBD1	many	TGCAGTGCTAGAGACAGACAGGGGGCCGGGAATGAAAAACTGTTTTTT	CSARDRQGAGNEKLFF
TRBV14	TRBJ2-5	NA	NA	TGTGCCAGCAGCCAACGAGCGCAGGAGACCCAGTACTTC	CASSQRAQETQYF
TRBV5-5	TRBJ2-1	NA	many	TGTGCCAGCAGCGGGAAGGTGAATGAGCAGTTCTTC	CASSGKVNEQFF
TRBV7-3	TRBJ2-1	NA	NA	TGTGCCAGCAGCTTGTCCCGGGTCGATGAGCAGTTCTTC	CASSLSRVDEQFF
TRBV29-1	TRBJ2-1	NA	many	TGCAGCGTTGAAACAGGGGAGGGGTACAATGAGCAGTTCTTC	CSVETGEGYNEQFF
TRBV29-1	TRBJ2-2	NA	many	TGCAGCGCCGACAACCCGGAGACCGGGGAGCTGTTTTTT	CSADNPETGELFF
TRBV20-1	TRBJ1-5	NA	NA	TGCAGTGCTAGAGTCCTGGGGACCGCTAGCAATCAGCCCCAGCATTTT	CSARVLGTASNQPQHF
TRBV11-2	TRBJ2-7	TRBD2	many	TGTGCCAGCAGCCTGGGACTAGCGGACCTCTACGAGCAGTACTTC	CASSLGLADLYEQYF
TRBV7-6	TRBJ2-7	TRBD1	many	TGTGCCAGCAGCAAGGAGACAGGGTCCTACGAGCAGTACTTC	CASSKETGSYEQYF
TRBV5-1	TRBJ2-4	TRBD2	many	TGCGCCAGCAGCTACGGGACTAGCGGGAACATTCAGTACTTC	CASSYGTSGNIQYF
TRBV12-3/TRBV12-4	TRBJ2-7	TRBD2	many	TGTGCCAGCAGTTCAGCGGGAGGGCCCTACGAGCAGTACTTC	CASSSAGGPYEQYF
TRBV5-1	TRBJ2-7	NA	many	TGCGCCAGCAGCCCCAGCTTGCGGGGAGACGAGCAGTACTTC	CASSPSLRGDEQYF
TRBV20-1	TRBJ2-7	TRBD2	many	TGCAGTGCTCTAAAACTAGCGAACTTCATCACCGAGCAGTACTTC	CSALKLANFITEQYF
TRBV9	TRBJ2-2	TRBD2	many	TGTGCCAGCAGCGATCGACTAGCGGGAAACTCCGGGGAGCTGTTTTTT	CASSDRLAGNSGELFF
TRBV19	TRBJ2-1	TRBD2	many	TGTGCCAGTAGTAGGACTAGCGGGTGGAATGAGCAGTTCTTC	CASSRTSGWNEQFF
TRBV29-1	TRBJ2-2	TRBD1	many	TGCAGCGTTGCCGGGACAGGGGACACCGGGGAGCTGTTTTTT	CSVAGTGDTGELFF
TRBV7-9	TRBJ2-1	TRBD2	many	TGTGCCAGCAGCCTCCCTAGCGGGGGGAGCTCCTACAATGAGCAGTTCTTC	CASSLPSGGSSYNEQFF
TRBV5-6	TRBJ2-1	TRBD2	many	TGTGCCAGCGGTCTAGCGGGGGCCTGGGAGGAGCAGTTCTTC	CASGLAGAWEEQFF
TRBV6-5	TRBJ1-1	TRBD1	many	TGTGCCAGCAGTTACTCAACAGGGGGAACTGAAGCTTTCTTT	CASSYSTGGTEAFF
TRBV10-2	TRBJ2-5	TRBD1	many	TGCGCCAGCAAGGGGGCAGAGACCCAGTACTTC	CASKGAETQYF
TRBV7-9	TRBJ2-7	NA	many	TGTGCCAGCAGCCGGGACTCGGGCTACGAGCAGTACTTC	CASSRDSGYEQYF
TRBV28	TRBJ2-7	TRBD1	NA	TGTGCCAGCCACCCTAGCGCTACAGGGGGATTTAGCTACGAGCAGTACTTC	CASHPSATGGFSYEQYF
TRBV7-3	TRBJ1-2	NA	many	TGTGCCAGCAATGACCAAACTAACTATGGCTACACCTTC	CASNDQTNYGYTF
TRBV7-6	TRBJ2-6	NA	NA	TGTGCCAGCAGCCAGTTAACCTCGGGGGCCAACGTCCTGACTTTC	CASSQLTSGANVLTF
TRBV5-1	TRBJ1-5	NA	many	TGCGCCAGCAGGGACCGGGACCGACTCAATCAGCCCCAGCATTTT	CASRDRDRLNQPQHF
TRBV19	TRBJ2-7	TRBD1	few	TGTGCCAGTAGTACCCTTGGGACAGGGGGCCACGAGCAGTACTTC	CASSTLGTGGHEQYF
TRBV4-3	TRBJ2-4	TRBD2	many	TGCGCCAGCAGCCGTGGACTAGCGGGAAACCTCGGCATTCAGTACTTC	CASSRGLAGNLGIQYF
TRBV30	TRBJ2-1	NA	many	TGTGCCTGGAGTGACGGAGACTATGAGCAGTTCTTC	CAWSDGDYEQFF
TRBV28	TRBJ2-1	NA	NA	TGTGCCAGCAGGCAGATCTACAATGAGCAGTTCTTC	CASRQIYNEQFF
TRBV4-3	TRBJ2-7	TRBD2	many	TGCGCCAGCAGCCGCGTGTTTGGGACTAGCGGGAGTTACGAGCAGTACTTC	CASSRVFGTSGSYEQYF
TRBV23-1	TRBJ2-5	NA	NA	TGCGCCAGCAGTCAACCAAAAGAGACCCAGTACTTC	CASSQPKETQYF
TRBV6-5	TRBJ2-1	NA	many	TGTGCCAGCAGTCCCCTTGGCAATGAGCAGTTCTTC	CASSPLGNEQFF
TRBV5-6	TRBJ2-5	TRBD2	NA	TGTGCCAGCAGCTTGGTAGCGGGAGGCCCAGAGACCCAGTACTTC	CASSLVAGGPETQYF
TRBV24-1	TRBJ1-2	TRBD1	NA	TGTGCCACCAGTGACTGGACAGGGCGGGGTGGCTACACCTTC	CATSDWTGRGGYTF
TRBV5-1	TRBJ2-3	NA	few	TGCGCCAGCAGCAGGTATTTCGATACGCAGTATTTT	CASSRYFDTQYF
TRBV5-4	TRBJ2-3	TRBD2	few	TGTGCCAGCAGCTCCTCTAGCGGGGCGACAGATACGCAGTATTTT	CASSSSSGATDTQYF
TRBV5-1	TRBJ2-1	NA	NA	TGCGCCAGCAGCTTTCGTTTTGAGGGGAATGAGCAGTTCTTC	CASSFRFEGNEQFF
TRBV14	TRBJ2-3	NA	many	TGTGCCAGCAGCCAAGGATCAGGGAAGGTTTACGATACGCAGTATTTT	CASSQGSGKVYDTQYF
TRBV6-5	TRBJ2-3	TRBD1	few	TGTGCCAGCAGTTATCACAGGGGGCGCCCAGATACGCAGTATTTT	CASSYHRGRPDTQYF
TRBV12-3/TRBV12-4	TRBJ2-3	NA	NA	TGTGCCAGCTCCTTTGGGCCAAGCACAGATACGCAGTATTTT	CASSFGPSTDTQYF
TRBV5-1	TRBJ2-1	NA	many	TGCGCCAGCAGCTTGGCCCCGGGCCACAATGAGCAGTTCTTC	CASSLAPGHNEQFF
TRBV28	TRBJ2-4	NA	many	TGTGCCAGCAGCCCTCGACTAGAAAACATTCAGTACTTC	CASSPRLENIQYF